One and the same sample provided the 11 T cell receptor beta chains below, sequenced in a study of response to subunit inactivated influenza vaccine. MiXCR, applied by TCRdb to the RT-PCR reads, yields one record per CDR3 protein. The table lists some 550,000 distinct CDR3 sequences, roughly 25% of them singletons. A further study also used this sample, focusing on T cells expressing NK-cell markers. That work contributes: What made the TCR beta cDNA was 5'RACE template switching with UMIs.

This specimen was CD4+ T cells sorted from PBMCs, taken less than 13 days after vaccination. These receptors were taken from a middle-aged man who received an inactivated influenza vaccine.

The V and J genes are TRBV12-3 or TRBV12-4 and TRBJ1-2; weak D call: TRBD1 (6 bases). Between the trimmed V and J ends, which lost 6 bases and 7 bases, there was a span of 12 bases. This CDR3 comprises 12 residues. CDR3 DNA sequence: TGTGCCAGCAGGCTACAGGGCGCTGGCTACACCTTC. Translation gives CASRLQGAGYTF.

This rearrangement joins TRBV7-2 to TRBJ2-6; 7 nucleotides agree with TRBD1. Germline V CDR1 and CDR2: SGHTA, FQGNSA. CDR3 size: 15 residues. The trim removed 3 bases at V and 8 bases at J, leaving 7 bases unmatched. The CDR3 protein is CASSFRQGRSNVLTF. The CDR3 DNA reads TGTGCCAGCAGCTTTCGACAGGGTCGTTCCAACGTCCTGACTTTC.

This clonotype was seen repeatedly, ten times or more. The rearrangement joins TRBV7-8 to TRBJ1-1; D remains unclear. Trimming pared 3 bases from V and 1 base from J, leaving 12 bases between. Germline V gives CDR1 SGHVS, CDR2 FQNEAQ. The CDR3 has 15 amino acids. The CDR3 reads CASSLSDVENTEAFF. The CDR3 DNA reads TGTGCCAGCAGCTTGTCCGACGTGGAGAACACTGAAGCTTTCTTT.

The V and J genes are TRBV20-1 and TRBJ1-5; TRBD1 matches at 8 bases. V shed 8 bases and J 4 bases; nucleotides not matched to a gene: 13. Germline lookup yields CDR1 DFQATT and CDR2 SNEGSKA (reference sequence). This CDR3 spans 15 amino acids. CDR3 protein: CSLVTGGKMNQPQHF. Here the CDR3 DNA reads TGCAGTCTGGTCACAGGGGGGAAAATGAATCAGCCCCAGCATTTT.

This sequence joins TRBV20-1 and TRBJ2-7; TRBD2 might be the D (6 bases). Germline V CDR1 and CDR2: DFQATT, SNEGSKA (reference sequence). The CDR3 runs 13 residues. V was clipped by 0 bases and J by 7 bases, with 13 bases between them. The CDR3 nucleotides read TGCAGTGCTAGAGACACATCCCGGGGGGAGCAGTACTTC. Translating gives CSARDTSRGEQYF.

With respect to this clonotype: The CDR3 end shows no conserved phenylalanine or tryptophan, and so a read error is likely. J is TRBJ1-1 and V is TRBV28; D uncertain. CDR1 is MDHEN and CDR2 is SYDVKM in the germline V gene. This CDR3 is built from 17 residues. V lost 6 bases and J lost 1, with 21 bases in between. This chain's CDR3 is CASRALSLLLRNTEAFS. CDR3 nucleotide sequence: TGTGCCAGCAGGGCCCTGAGCCTTCTTTTGAGGAACACTGAAGCTTTCTCT.

This clonotype was detected a few times. The chain uses TRBV14 and TRBJ2-1; D possibly corresponds to TRBD2 (5 bases). Germline-derived CDR1 and CDR2 are SGHDN and FVKESK. V lost 4 bases to trimming and J lost 4 bases, with 23 bases between them. The CDR3 is 18 amino acids. CDR3 in DNA: TGTGCCAGCAGCCGCGACCATCCTAGTTGGGAGCAGTACAATGAGCAGTTCTTC. Protein: CASSRDHPSWEQYNEQFF.

To note about this clonotype: It may be a read error: a sequence one base away is much more abundant. The chain recombines TRBV20-1 with TRBJ2-7; tentatively, D is TRBD2 (5 bases). The CDR3 covers 12 residues. Germline CDR1 and CDR2: DFQATT and SNEGSKA (reference sequence). V lost 3 bases to trimming and J lost 2 bases, with 8 bases between them. The chain's CDR3 is CSASPGTYEQYF. CDR3 in DNA: TGCAGTGCTAGTCCCGGGACCTACGAGCAGTACTTC.

This chain uses TRBV4-2 with TRBJ2-7, with a possible D match to TRBD1 (6 bases). Between the trimmed V and J ends, which lost 0 bases and 3 bases, there was a span of 12 bases. The CDR3 runs 15 residues. CDR1 and CDR2 from the germline V gene are LGHNA and YNFKEQ. The CDR3 region is CASSQDDRSNYEQYF. The CDR3, as DNA: TGTGCCAGCAGCCAAGATGACAGGTCGAACTACGAGCAGTACTTC.

The chain is built from TRBV12-3 or TRBV12-4 and TRBJ2-5; TRBD1 matches 10 bases. Losses at the gene ends were 4 bases for V and 3 bases for J; bases not matched to a gene: 2. The CDR3 consists of 14 residues. The CDR3 reads CASSWGTGEETQYF. CDR3 nucleotides: TGTGCCAGCAGTTGGGGGACAGGGGAAGAGACCCAGTACTTC.

This clonotype was observed a few times. The chain is built from TRBV12-3 or TRBV12-4 and TRBJ1-6; the D is unclear. The CDR3 loop spans 13 amino acids. Trimming removed 3 bases at V and 6 bases at J, with 6 bases between. In nucleotides, the CDR3 is TGTGCCAGCAGTTTTGAGGTTAATTCACCCCTCCACTTT. This codes for CASSFEVNSPLHF.